The clone carrying this TCR beta chain was seen only a few times. This sample was taken from a study of metastatic and nonmetastatic thyroid tumors. Original analysis: CDR3 was compared across clinicopathological groups, and the resulting differences were used to build a distant-metastasis classifier for papillary thyroid cancer. With MiXCR, TCRdb reprocessed the PCR reads. These V and J calls are TCRdb output, not the study's own analysis. The sample consists of some 15,000 clones, less than 4.5% of them appearing once. Every patient underwent thyroid surgery untreated. The sequenced material came from tumor tissue. The TCR sequence derives from a female donor with papillary thyroid cancer or a benign thyroid nodule (not recorded which). Some clones in this sample may be carry-over from other donors' samples.

CDR3 region: CASRPTGAYEQYF. The CDR3 DNA reads as TGTGCCAGCAGACCGACAGGGGCCTACGAGCAGTACTTC. V and J are TRBV6-1 and TRBJ2-7; TRBD1 agrees at 8 bases. The CDR3 has 13 amino acids. In germline, CDR1 is MNHNS, CDR2 SASEGT. The J segment lost 2 bases and the V segment lost 6 bases, leaving 3 bases of the junction unmatched.